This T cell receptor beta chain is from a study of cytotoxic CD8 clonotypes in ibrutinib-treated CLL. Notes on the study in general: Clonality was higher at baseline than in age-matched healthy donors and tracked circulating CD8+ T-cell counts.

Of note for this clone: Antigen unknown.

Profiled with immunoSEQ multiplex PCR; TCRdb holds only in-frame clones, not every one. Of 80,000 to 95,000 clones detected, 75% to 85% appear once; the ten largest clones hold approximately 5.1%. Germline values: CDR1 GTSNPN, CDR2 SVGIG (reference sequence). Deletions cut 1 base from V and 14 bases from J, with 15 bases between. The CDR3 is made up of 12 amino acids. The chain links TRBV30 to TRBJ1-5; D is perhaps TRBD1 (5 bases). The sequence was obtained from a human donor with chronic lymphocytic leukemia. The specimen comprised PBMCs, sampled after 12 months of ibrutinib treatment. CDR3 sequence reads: CAWSGPGTPEHF. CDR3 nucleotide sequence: TGTGCCTGGAGTGGCCCGGGGACCCCAGAGCATTTT.